The rows below give T cell receptor beta chains drawn from one sample of a study of cytomegalovirus exposure and HLA in healthy donors. The table came from immunoSEQ multiplex PCR; TCRdb's copy has only in-frame clones and leaves some out. The sample contains roughly 120,000 clones, roughly 69% of which appear only once. The sample consisted of PBMCs. These receptors all come from a woman aged 25 to 39 in good health and CMV-seronegative. Each CDR3 is given with its conserved first and last residue. D genes are given only for firm matches. A clone size is listed for some rows: how often the clone was seen (once, few, many), or a class if it is expanded.

. 14 . TRBJ2-2 TRBV7-2 TGTGCCAGCAGCTTGAGACGGGACACCGGGGAGCTGTTTTTT CASSLRRDTGELFF
. 12 few TRBJ2-1 TRBV30 TGTGCCTGGAGTGTAGGAGCTTTGGAGCAGTTCTTC CAWSVGALEQFF
TRBD2 13 few TRBJ2-5 TRBV2 TGTGCCAGCAGTGATTTAGCGGGAGAGACCCAGTACTTC CASSDLAGETQYF
. 15 few TRBJ2-7 TRBV6-6 TGTGCCAGCAGTTACGCCAACGCCGCCAGCTACGAGCAGTACTTC CASSYANAASYEQYF
. 12 . TRBJ2-1 TRBV12-5 TGTGCTAGTGCACAGGGTGATTGGGAGCAGTTCTTC CASAQGDWEQFF
. 13 . TRBJ1-2 TRBV28 TGTGCCAGCGGACTACGCGCTAACTATGGCTACACCTTC CASGLRANYGYTF
. 14 . TRBJ1-1 TRBV13 TGTGCCAGCGGCCTAAGACAGTTGAACACTGAAGCTTTCTTT CASGLRQLNTEAFF
. 16 . TRBJ1-5 TRBV11-2 TGTGCCAGCAGCTTAGATCGGACACCCACCAATCAGCCCCAGCATTTT CASSLDRTPTNQPQHF
TRBD1 14 . TRBJ2-3 TRBV28 TGTGCCAGCAGTACGGGACAGGGTCCAGATACGCAGTATTTT CASSTGQGPDTQYF
TRBD1 15 . TRBJ2-7 TRBV13 TGTGCCAGCAGCAAGACAGGGCTTAGCTCCTACGAGCAGTACTTC CASSKTGLSSYEQYF
. 16 . TRBJ2-1 TRBV19 TGTGCCAGTAGTATAAGGGGCAGGGGAAACTACAATGAGCAGTTCTTC CASSIRGRGNYNEQFF
TRBD1 17 . TRBJ1-6 TRBV4-1 TGCGCCAGCAGCCAAGGGGGAGCCCCGGGACAGCCTCAAACCCTCCACTTT CASSQGGAPGQPQTLHF
. 15 . TRBJ2-7 TRBV4-1 TGCGCCAGCAGCCAGATCCCGGGACTCACATACGAGCAGTACTTC CASSQIPGLTYEQYF
TRBD2 18 . TRBJ2-1 TRBV19 TGTGCCAGTAGTATAGAAGTGTTAGGCGGGAGGCCCTACAATGAGCAGTTCTTC CASSIEVLGGRPYNEQFF
. 13 few TRBJ2-7 TRBV25-1 TGTGCCAGCAGTGATAGGAGTTCCTACGAGCAGTACTTC CASSDRSSYEQYF
TRBD1 14 . TRBJ1-2 TRBV27 TGTGCCAGCAGTTCTGGACAGGGGATCTATGGCTACACCTTC CASSSGQGIYGYTF
. 14 . TRBJ2-5 TRBV10-3 TGTGCCATCAGTGAGCCCGGGTACCAAGAGACCCAGTACTTC CAISEPGYQETQYF
. 16 . TRBJ1-4 TRBV19 TGTGCCAGTAGTCCTCAGTCGGGGTTCTTGGGCGAAAAACTGTTTTTT CASSPQSGFLGEKLFF
. 15 . TRBJ2-5 TRBV25-1 TGTGCCAGCAGGGGATTAGGGGTGGGTGGAGAGACCCAGTACTTC CASRGLGVGGETQYF
TRBD2 18 . TRBJ2-2 TRBV10-3 TGTGCCATCAGTCCCGGGGGACTAGCGGGAGGTAATATCGGGGAGCTGTTTTTT CAISPGGLAGGNIGELFF
. 13 . TRBJ2-7 TRBV27 TGTGCCAGCAGTACGGGAGTAGACTACGAGCAGTACTTC CASSTGVDYEQYF
TRBD1 14 . TRBJ2-7 TRBV7-9 TGTGCCAGCAGCTATGGACAGGGCTCCTACGAGCAGTACTTC CASSYGQGSYEQYF
TRBD2 13 . TRBJ2-1 TRBV30 TGTGCCTTTAGCGGGAGCTCCTACAATGAGCAGTTCTTC CAFSGSSYNEQFF
TRBD2 15 . TRBJ2-7 TRBV9 TGTGCCAGCAGCGTAGGTCCTAGCGGAAACTACGAGCAGTACTTC CASSVGPSGNYEQYF
. 12 . TRBJ1-2 TRBV28 TGTGCCAGCAGTTATCGGGGGGGTGGCTACACCTTC CASSYRGGGYTF
TRBD1 14 few TRBJ2-7 TRBV6-6 TGTGCCAGCAGTTACCCAGGGACAGGGGTCGAGCAGTACTTC CASSYPGTGVEQYF
. 13 . TRBJ2-5 TRBV27 TGTGCCAGCAGTTTGGAGGGACAAGAGACCCAGTACTTC CASSLEGQETQYF
. 17 . TRBJ2-1 TRBV5-8 TGTGCCAGCAGCTTGCTAATTGACAGGGACTGGATCAATGAGCAGTTCTTC CASSLLIDRDWINEQFF
. 16 . TRBJ2-2 TRBV5-4 TGTGCCAGCAGCCGACGGACTGGCCCTCATACCGGGGAGCTGTTTTTT CASSRRTGPHTGELFF
TRBD2 13 . TRBJ2-1 TRBV5-6 TGTGCCAGCAGCAAGGGACTAGCGGCTGAGCAGTTCTTC CASSKGLAAEQFF
TRBD2 15 . TRBJ2-1 TRBV7-3 TGTGCCAGCAGCTCGGGACTAGCGGCTTACAATGAGCAGTTCTTC CASSSGLAAYNEQFF
TRBD1 15 few TRBJ1-5 TRBV25-1 TGTGCCAGCAGTGATACAGGGGATAACAATCAGCCCCAGCATTTT CASSDTGDNNQPQHF
. 16 . TRBJ1-2 TRBV11-2 TGTGCCAGCAGCTTAGAAAGGGGTCCTCCTGGCTATGGCTACACCTTC CASSLERGPPGYGYTF
. 11 . TRBJ1-1 TRBV7-8 TGTGCCAGCAGCCGGGGTGGGGAGGCTTTCTTT CASSRGGEAFF
TRBD1 15 few TRBJ1-5 TRBV28 TGTGCCAGCAGCCTCAGACAGGGCGGCAATCAGCCCCAGCATTTT CASSLRQGGNQPQHF
TRBD2 15 few TRBJ2-5 TRBV2 TGTGCCAGCAGTGAAGGGCTAGCGGGAGGAGAGACCCAGTACTTC CASSEGLAGGETQYF
. 14 few TRBJ1-1 TRBV6-1 TGTGCCAGCAGCCCCCAACTGGGGAGTTCTGAAGCTTTCTTT CASSPQLGSSEAFF
. 10 few TRBJ2-5 TRBV2 TGTGCCAGCAGCGAAGAGACCCAGTACTTC CASSEETQYF
TRBD1 12 few TRBJ2-7 TRBV30 TGTGCCTGGAGTAATACAGGGGTTTATCAGTACTTC CAWSNTGVYQYF
TRBD1 15 . TRBJ2-3 TRBV28 TGTGCCAGCACCAGGACAGGGGTCGCGACAGATACGCAGTATTTT CASTRTGVATDTQYF
. 15 . TRBJ1-5 TRBV6-4 TGTGCCAGCAGTGACTCAGCCCCTAGCAATCAGCCCCAGCATTTT CASSDSAPSNQPQHF
TRBD1 15 . TRBJ2-5 TRBV25-1 TGTGCCAGCAGCGGGACAGGCCGGTACCAAGAGACCCAGTACTTC CASSGTGRYQETQYF
TRBD1 14 . TRBJ1-2 TRBV30 TGTGCCTTCGACGTGGACAGGGCCGACTATGGCTACACCTTC CAFDVDRADYGYTF
TRBD1 14 . TRBJ1-2 TRBV6-1 TGTGCCAGCAGTGCGGACAGGGGGCGCTATGGCTACACCTTC CASSADRGRYGYTF
. 17 . TRBJ1-5 TRBV15 TGTGCCACCAGCAGAGTAGTCAGAAGGGGTATAAATCAGCCCCAGCATTTT CATSRVVRRGINQPQHF
TRBD1 15 . TRBJ2-1 TRBV27 TGTGCCAGCAGTTTACGAGACAGGGGGTACAATGAGCAGTTCTTC CASSLRDRGYNEQFF
. 13 once TRBJ1-2 TRBV5-1 TGCGCCAGCAGCTTGGACGGACTCTATGGCTACACCTTC CASSLDGLYGYTF
TRBD2 15 . TRBJ2-7 TRBV28 TGTGCCAGCAGTTCGCCGAGTAGCGGGATACCCGAGCAGTACTTC CASSSPSSGIPEQYF